This TCR beta chain was identified during a study of immune evolution from preneoplasia to lung adenocarcinoma. Overall study: HLA loss of heterozygosity: less than 9% AIS, roughly 15% MIA, about 32% ADC, none AAH. Points from the study as a whole: Normal lung had the highest top T cell clone frequencies. Clonality was highest in normal lung, lower in later-stage lesions apparently.

This CDR3 has 15 residues. The germline V gene encodes CDR1 MNHNY and CDR2 SVGAGI (reference sequence). Between the mid-2010s and the late 2010s, patients underwent resection in Japan or China. Worth noting for this clone: Its specificity is not known. A read error may produce the germline difference seen at one junction end.

Sequencing used immunoSEQ multiplex PCR; TCRdb keeps in-frame clones, though not all of them. The table lists around 2,000 clones, around 84% of them singletons, with about 4.6% in the top ten. Sequencing was carried out using FFPE lung adenocarcinoma in situ tissue. The chain recombines TRBV6-6 with TRBJ2-7, with 8 bases fitting TRBD2. This sequence was found in a person aged 55-80 years with lung adenocarcinoma. The CDR3 here is CASSFGGAGRYEQYF. The DNA for the CDR3 is TGTGCCAGCAGTTTCGGGGGGGCCGGGAGATACGAACAGTACTTC.